The clone carrying this TCR beta chain was recorded a few times. Its antigen remains unknown. This sample is part of a study of beta chain features in type 1 diabetes. Study background: Age, gender and cell yields were alike across patients and healthy donors. Study-wide points: TCRB CDR3s from Type 1 diabetes patients were moderately but significantly shorter in all four CD4+ subsets.

All of the isolated RNA was reverse transcribed, so expressed TCRB transcripts were sequenced. Here immunoSEQ multiplex PCR was the method, and the copy in TCRdb shows in-frame clones only, minus some. This sample has fewer than 450,000 clones, with less than 15% found just once. The sequence was collected from a young woman with type 1 diabetes. The sequenced sample consisted of naive CD4+ T cells from blood.

DNA of the CDR3: TGCGCCAGCAGCCAAGATCAGGGATTGAACATTCAGTACTTC. The encoded protein is CASSQDQGLNIQYF. V gene TRBV4-1 combines with J gene TRBJ2-4; the D gene is possibly TRBD1 (5 bases). Trimming pared 0 bases from V and 7 bases from J, leaving 10 bases between. The CDR3 is 14 residues long. Germline CDR1 and CDR2: MGHRA and YSYEKL.